The sequence of this T cell receptor beta chain was determined in a study of cytomegalovirus exposure and HLA in healthy donors (TCRdb year 2017). Regarding the study in general: In an earlier analysis of about 560 of the donors, under 300 Gb of sequence data and 120 million or so unique TCR beta sequences from about 190 million T cells were reported. Approximately 300 gigabases of sequencing data and tens of millions of unique TCR sequences made up an early release that covered several hundred HLA-typed donors. Of the approximately 400 genotyped donors, more than 75% were placed in the genetic ancestry cluster associated with self-reported Caucasian donors. The study aimed to test whether signatures of past pathogen exposure could be identified by cataloging public T cell receptors. The study profiled the T cell repertoires of more than 500 subjects by immunosequencing and related them to cytomegalovirus serostatus. A separate validation cohort of 100 to 150 different subjects was used in addition to the approximately 610-subject first cohort. To predict cytomegalovirus infection status, the study combined high-throughput TCR immunosequencing, statistical association of individual TCRs with disease status, and machine learning. In a later analysis, previously published TCR beta repertoires from 500 to 750 donors were re-analyzed and high-resolution HLA genotyping was added so that TCR occurrence patterns could be studied. Rather than using new phenotypic data, the later analysis identified candidate immune exposures from TCR beta sequences and from how often those sequences occurred across donors. An earlier analysis of around 540 of the donors applied high-throughput TCR beta sequencing to assess whether each TCR beta V gene segment acted as functional or pseudogenic. Alongside the repertoire data, information on donor age, sex, ethnicity and CMV serostatus was compiled. A later genetic analysis took genome-wide SNP genotypes for about three fifths of the 666 donors and used that subset as a discovery cohort. All discovery cohort repertoires had been generated on a single sequencing platform. HLA typing covered class I and class II loci at four-digit resolution. The number of typed donors differed by locus: 629-630 for A, B, C, DRB1 and DQB1; 522 for DQA1; over 600 for DPA1; and 400 to 480 for DPB1. Because of strong linkage in the cohort, a handful of DR-DQ haplotypes were treated as single units for association and clustering. Among 398 genotyped donors of the cohort, an average of around 240,000 unique TCR beta nucleotide sequences were sequenced per donor, about a sixth of them non-productive. Results the study describes overall, beyond this receptor: In both the original and validation cohorts, the classifier was reported to diagnose cytomegalovirus status with high specificity and sensitivity. For the cohort, immune exposure information was limited to CMV serostatus. A total of 164 TCR beta chains were listed by the study as associated with cytomegalovirus. In a later analysis, most CMV-associated TCR beta chains were found to appear HLA-restricted, with HLA associations seemingly driven largely by CMV exposure. Correlated functional status among segregating V segments might be attributable to linkage disequilibrium, but an unknown experimental factor could not be ruled out. A later analysis associated 15,000 to 20,000 TCR beta sequences with specific HLA alleles at a false discovery rate of 0.05. HLA typing was unavailable for some donors at each locus, so association tests used only the typed subset. Several of the top co-occurrence clusters appeared to be linked to parvovirus B19, influenza, CMV and Epstein-Barr virus, according to a later analysis. An earlier analysis of approximately 530 of the donors showed that most TCR beta V segments appeared in productive rearrangements either about 87% or about 30% of the time, which broadly matched IMGT annotations. A later analysis found that TCR association rates varied across HLA loci, with DRB1 alleles showing the most associated TCRs and HLA-C alleles the fewest. While some public TCRs were present in many individuals, most TCR sequences turned up only very rarely across donors. In vitro tests confirmed that a few of the cytomegalovirus-associated TCR beta chains recognize cytomegalovirus antigens. Seventeen rarely observed V segments, including chromosome 9 orphons, were excluded from the earlier analysis of a few hundred of the donors because counts were too low. In this cohort, only TCR beta chains were sequenced, and detectable features were limited by the absence of alpha or paired-chain data. Presence/absence analyses assumed roughly uniform sequencing depth across donors, an assumption that may not hold. According to the authors, the approach could potentially be generalized to other disease states and immunological phenotypes. According to a later genetic analysis, donors in an Asian-associated ancestry cluster had fewer N-insertions in productive TCRs than the approximately 670-donor mean. A cluster of highly shared sequence variants was judged likely to represent a technical artifact of the sequencing pipeline. A later analysis found that HLA-associated TCR beta chains were more clonally expanded and had lower generation probabilities than equally common non-associated chains. An association between a missense DCLRE1C variant and V-gene and J-gene trimming of TCR beta chains was found in a later genetic analysis and replicated in an independent cohort. When HLA alleles, especially DR and DQ, strongly co-occurred, attributing TCR associations to individual alleles was difficult. A further reported finding was that TCR beta sequences accurately predicted the HLA-A and HLA-B alleles for most subjects in the first cohort.

In total, approximately 690 healthy bone marrow donors made up the cohort. Cohort members were all nominally healthy when sampled, although unrecorded immune exposures were likely present. The donor was CMV seronegative and was included in the group of 352 seronegative cohort members. A peripheral blood sample was collected from each donor, and TCR beta sequencing was performed on peripheral blood mononuclear cells. The Qiagen DNeasy Blood Extraction Kit was used to extract genomic DNA from the blood cell samples. Receptor amplification or capture employed the immunoSEQ multiplex PCR assay. For the multiplex PCR, a mixture combining 60 forward primers for TCR Vbeta segments and 13 reverse primers for TCR Jbeta segments was used. Amplification of the CDR3 region of rearranged TCR beta genes was performed with a multiplex PCR assay on genomic DNA. The Illumina HiSeq System was used to sequence the amplified TCR beta libraries as 87-base-pair reads. The study's processing was this. A later analysis tallied around 80 million unique TCR beta chains across the 610 or so repertoires, and some 10 million of those chains were shared by two or more donors. Raw reads were error-corrected and collapsed into unique sequences by a nearest-neighbor algorithm in which closely related sequences were merged to remove PCR and sequencing errors. CDR3 sequences were aligned to IMGT reference sequences to assign V, D and J gene segments. For a sequence to be retained, a match of at least six nucleotides to both a V gene segment and a J gene segment was required. A rearrangement was called productive if the CDR3 had no stop codons and remained in frame with V and J, and every other rearrangement was called non-productive. Following IMGT convention, CDR3 was defined as the stretch from the second conserved V-encoded cysteine to the conserved J-encoded phenylalanine. The earlier analysis of about 570 of the donors excluded any sequence lacking an unambiguous match to a single V gene segment. An earlier analysis of a few hundred of the donors classified V segments as functional when productive rearrangements were above 56.7% and as segregating when the standard deviation between donors was above 5%. To diagnose cytomegalovirus status from the catalog of TCR beta chain sequences, a statistical classification framework was built. V and J gene assignment, in a later analysis, came from comparing TCR nucleotide sequences with IMGT/GENE-DB human TR gene sequences. A later analysis assigned CDR3 sequences and most-parsimonious VDJ recombination scenarios with the TCRdist pipeline. A later analysis defined each TCR beta chain by its CDR3 amino acid sequence plus V-gene family, and excluded reads lacking a unique V-gene family. In a later analysis, 500 to 650 highly shared, low-generation-probability nucleotide sequences were removed to address suspected cross-contamination and a sequencing artifact. A later analysis calculated a clonal expansion index for each public chain from normalized within-repertoire ranks of inferred template counts. A later analysis computed generation probabilities with a VDJ recombination model fitted to out-of-frame rearrangements, and checked the results against IGoR. In a later analysis, hypergeometric tests were used to score TCR-TCR, TCR-HLA and TCR-CMV co-occurrence, with a repertoire-size bias correction applied to TCR pairs. In a later analysis, false discovery rates were estimated by permuting HLA or CMV assignments 20 times. In a later analysis, co-occurring TCRs were grouped with DBSCAN, and TCRdist sequence similarity was added when clustering was performed within HLA-allele-positive subsets. Co-occurrence clustering excluded repertoires with fewer than 30,000 or more than 120,000 public chains, plus five with anomalous nucleotide sharing. In its TCRdb copy, this immuneACCESS table keeps in-frame sequences only and misses some clones. Where compared with another copy, unresolved V genes explain less than half of these, and the others have no known cause. V, J and clone size are those of that table, while D and trimming were read from the DNA. Counted in this sample were 100,000 to 150,000 clones; roughly 80% of them appeared once. 2.1% of the sample rests with the top ten.

About this clone itself: No cognate antigen has been identified for it. No much larger clone exists at a distance of one base, and base qualities are not known.

The receptor comes from a man younger than 45 in good health and CMV-seronegative. Sequencing used PBMCs.

CDR3 region: CASSEVPGQGQETQYF. The base sequence is TGTGCCAGCAGTGAGGTCCCGGGACAAGGTCAAGAGACCCAGTACTTC. The V gene is TRBV2 and the J gene is TRBJ2-5; a tentative D call is TRBD1 (6 bases match). The junction carries 16 bases between V and J, which are trimmed by 3 bases and 2 bases respectively. The CDR3 spans 16 residues, from the cysteine through the phenylalanine. The entry retains the CDR3 DNA only, 48 bases that are in frame from base 1. In the germline V gene, CDR1 corresponds to SNHLY and CDR2 to FYNNEI.